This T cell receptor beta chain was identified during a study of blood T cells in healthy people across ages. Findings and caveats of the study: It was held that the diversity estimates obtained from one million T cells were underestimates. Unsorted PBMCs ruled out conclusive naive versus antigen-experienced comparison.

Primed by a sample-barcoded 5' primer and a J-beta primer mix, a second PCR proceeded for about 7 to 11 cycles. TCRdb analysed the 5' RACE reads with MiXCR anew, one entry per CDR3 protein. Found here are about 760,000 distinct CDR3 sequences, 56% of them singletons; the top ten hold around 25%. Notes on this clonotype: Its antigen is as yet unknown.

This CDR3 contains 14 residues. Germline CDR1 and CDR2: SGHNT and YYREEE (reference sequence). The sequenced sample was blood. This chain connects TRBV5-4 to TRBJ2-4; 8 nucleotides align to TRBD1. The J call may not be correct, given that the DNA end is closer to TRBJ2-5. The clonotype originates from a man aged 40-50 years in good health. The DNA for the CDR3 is TGTGCCAGCAGCGACCGGGACAGGATAAAGACCCAGTACTTC. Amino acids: CASSDRDRIKTQYF.